These 11 T cell receptor beta chains originate from one sample sequenced in a study of T cells after posttransplantation cyclophosphamide (dated by TCRdb to the mid-2010s). Library method: the immunoSEQ multiplex PCR assay. This is the immuneACCESS table as TCRdb keeps it, with only in-frame sequences that have V and J called. A part of the clones is gone; compared with another copy, unresolved V genes explain less than half, and the rest is unexplained. The sample table contains roughly 14,000 clones; only one count was recorded for roughly four fifths of them. The ten most abundant clones make up roughly 0.86% of the sample. Sequenced input: memory CD4+ T cells sorted from PBMCs. These receptors were obtained from a man between 50 and 59 years old in good health, CMV-negative, and a related stem cell transplant donor.

This clone occurred a few times. The chain recombines TRBV6-1 with TRBJ1-2; 9 nucleotides line up with TRBD1. Per the germline V gene, CDR1 is MNHNS and CDR2 is SASEGT. V lost 5 bases to trimming and J lost 6 bases; unmatched junction nucleotides: 1. The CDR3 runs to 12 residues. The CDR3: CASSRTGDGYTF. The CDR3 coding sequence is TGTGCCAGCAGTCGGACAGGGGATGGCTACACCTTC.

The rearrangement joins TRBV19 to TRBJ1-1, with 7 bases fitting TRBD1. From germline, CDR1 is LNHDA and CDR2 SQIVND (reference sequence). Trimming removed 10 bases from V and 5 bases from J; junction bases left unmatched: 13. This CDR3 is built from 14 residues. The CDR3 loop reads CATLNRGFVTEAFF. Here the CDR3 DNA reads TGTGCCACCCTCAACAGGGGATTCGTGACTGAAGCTTTCTTT.

This clone was seen only once. The J gene is TRBJ1-5, the V gene TRBV27, with 8 bases identical to TRBD1. Trimming took 0 bases from V and 3 from J; bases not matched to a gene: 4. The germline CDR1 and CDR2 sequences are MNHEY and SMNVEV (reference sequence). CDR3 length: 16 amino acids. CDR3 region: CASSLSRTGFNQPQHF. The CDR3 nucleotides read TGTGCCAGCAGTTTATCCCGGACAGGGTTCAATCAGCCCCAGCATTTT.

The chain's CDR3 is CASSPTGTGTGEQYF. CDR3 nucleotides: TGTGCCAGCAGCCCAACCGGGACAGGGACCGGCGAGCAGTACTTC. The genes are TRBV7-3 and TRBJ2-7; 9 bases match TRBD1. The CDR3 totals 15 residues. Germline V gives CDR1 SGHTA, CDR2 FQGTGA. The J segment lost 6 bases and the V segment lost 5 bases, leaving 11 bases of the junction unmatched.

CDR3 in amino acids: CASFGGAARTEAFF. The CDR3 region has the DNA TGTGCCAGCTTTGGAGGGGCGGCGCGAACTGAAGCTTTCTTT. The chain couples TRBV2 to TRBJ1-1, with a tentative D call TRBD1 (5 bases). The CDR3 sequence is 14 residues long. Germline V gene lookup returns CDR1 SNHLY and CDR2 FYNNEI. Trimming took off 8 bases at V and 5 bases at J, with 18 bases between the two ends. The full variable domain, with the rest looked up from reference TRBV2 and TRBJ1-1, is EPEVTQTPSHQVTQMGQEVILRCVPISNHLYFYWYRQILGQKVEFLVSFYNNEISEKSEIFDDQFSVERPDGSNFTLKIRSTKLEDSAMYFCASFGGAARTEAFFGQGTRLTVV.

The J gene is TRBJ2-2, the V gene TRBV10-3; 10 bases map to TRBD1. The CDR3 spans 15 residues. Trimming removed 7 bases from V and 3 bases from J; junction bases left unmatched: 5. The germline gives CDR1 ENHRY, CDR2 SYGVKD. CDR3 in amino acids: CAIKGTGADTGELFF. CDR3 coding DNA: TGTGCCATCAAGGGGACAGGGGCGGACACCGGGGAGCTGTTTTTT.

The chain has TRBV10-3 and TRBJ2-1; no definite D call. Between the trimmed V and J ends, which lost 3 bases and 9 bases, there was a span of 6 bases. This CDR3 region has 11 residues. Germline V gives CDR1 ENHRY, CDR2 SYGVKD. CDR3 in DNA: TGTGCCATCAGTGAAATCGTTGAGCAGTTCTTC. It encodes CAISEIVEQFF.

The chain joins TRBV19 to TRBJ2-2, with D unclear. The CDR3 has 16 amino acids. V shed 7 bases and J shed 0 bases, with 15 bases lying between them. The V gene's germline CDR1 is LNHDA and CDR2 SQIVND (reference sequence). For the CDR3, the DNA is TGTGCCAGTACCCCACAACAGATAACGAACACCGGGGAGCTGTTTTTT. It codes for CASTPQQITNTGELFF.

The V gene is TRBV4-1, the J gene TRBJ1-1; 12 bases match TRBD1. The CDR3 totals 16 residues. Losses at the gene ends were 4 bases for V and 8 bases for J; bases not matched to a gene: 11. Germline values: CDR1 MGHRA, CDR2 YSYEKL. The CDR3 sequence is CASSRAQMGQGAEAFF. The CDR3 DNA follows: TGCGCCAGCAGCCGAGCTCAGATGGGACAGGGGGCCGAAGCTTTCTTT.

The table lists this clone with a count of one. The rearrangement joins TRBV9 to TRBJ1-1; 8 nucleotides agree with TRBD1. V trimming: 4 bases; J trimming: 4 bases; junction bases outside the gene matches: 9. The CDR3 spans 15 residues. From germline, CDR1 is SGDLS and CDR2 YYNGEE. CDR3 residues: CASSFAPGGSTEAFF. DNA of the CDR3: TGTGCCAGCAGCTTCGCGCCAGGGGGCTCCACTGAAGCTTTCTTT.

J is TRBJ1-1 and V is TRBV27; TRBD1 aligns across 7 bases. V shed 6 bases and J 8 bases; nucleotides not matched to a gene: 9. This CDR3 region has 13 residues. Germline assignment: CDR1 MNHEY and CDR2 SMNVEV (reference sequence). This chain's CDR3 is CASRTTGTPEAFF. In nucleotides, the CDR3 is TGTGCCAGCAGAACGACAGGGACCCCCGAAGCTTTCTTT.